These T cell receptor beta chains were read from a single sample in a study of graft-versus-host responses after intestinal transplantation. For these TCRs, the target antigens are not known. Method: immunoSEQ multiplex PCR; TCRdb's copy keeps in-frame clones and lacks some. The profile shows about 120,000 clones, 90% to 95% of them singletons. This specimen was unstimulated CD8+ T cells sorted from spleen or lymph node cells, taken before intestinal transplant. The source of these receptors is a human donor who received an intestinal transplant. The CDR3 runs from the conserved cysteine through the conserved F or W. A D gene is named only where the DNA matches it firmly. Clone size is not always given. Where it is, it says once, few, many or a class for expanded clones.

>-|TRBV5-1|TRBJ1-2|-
CASSLAYSNYGYTF
TGCGCCAGCAGCTTGGCCTATTCAAACTATGGCTACACCTTC
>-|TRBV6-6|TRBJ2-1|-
CASSYSQGYNEQFF
TGTGCCAGCAGTTACTCGCAGGGTTACAATGAGCAGTTCTTC
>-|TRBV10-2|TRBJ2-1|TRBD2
CASSDPLAGASYNEQFF
TGCGCCAGCAGTGATCCCTTAGCGGGAGCGTCCTACAATGAGCAGTTCTTC
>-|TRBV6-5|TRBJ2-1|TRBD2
CASRTGTSSYNEQFF
TGTGCCAGCAGGACGGGGACTAGCAGTTACAATGAGCAGTTCTTC
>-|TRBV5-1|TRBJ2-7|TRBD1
CASSPLGDRGFYSEQYF
TGCGCCAGCAGCCCCCTCGGTGACAGGGGTTTCTACTCCGAGCAGTACTTC
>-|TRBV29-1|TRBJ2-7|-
CSVIARSYEQYF
TGCAGCGTTATAGCGCGATCCTACGAGCAGTACTTC
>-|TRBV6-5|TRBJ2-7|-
CASSEGSYEQYF
TGTGCCAGCAGTGAGGGATCCTACGAGCAGTACTTC
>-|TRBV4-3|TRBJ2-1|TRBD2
CASSQDGETSGRNEQFF
TGCGCCAGCAGCCAAGATGGGGAGACTAGCGGGAGGAATGAGCAGTTCTTC
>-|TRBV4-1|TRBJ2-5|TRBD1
CASSLMDRPGETQYF
TGCGCCAGCAGCCTTATGGACAGGCCGGGAGAGACCCAGTACTTC
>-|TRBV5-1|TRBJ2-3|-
CASSLGPGWGRLTDTQYF
TGCGCCAGCAGCTTGGGACCCGGTTGGGGGAGGCTCACAGATACGCAGTATTTT
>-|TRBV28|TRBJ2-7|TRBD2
CASSLGLAGYEQYF
TGTGCCAGCAGCCTTGGACTAGCGGGATACGAGCAGTACTTC
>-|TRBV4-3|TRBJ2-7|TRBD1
CASSQDPGGNEQYF
TGCGCCAGCAGCCAAGATCCAGGGGGCAACGAGCAGTACTTC
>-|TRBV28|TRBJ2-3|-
CASSFLAGADTQYF
TGTGCCAGCAGTTTTCTAGCAGGGGCAGATACGCAGTATTTT
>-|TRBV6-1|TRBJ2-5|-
CASSEDARQRETQYF
TGTGCCAGCAGTGAAGATGCCAGACAGCGAGAGACCCAGTACTTC
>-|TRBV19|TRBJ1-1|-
CASSMGPRGEAFF
TGTGCCAGTAGTATGGGTCCCAGGGGTGAAGCTTTCTTT
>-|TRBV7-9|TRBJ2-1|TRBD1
CASTDTGTGVHNEQFF
TGTGCCAGCACCGACACCGGGACAGGGGTTCACAATGAGCAGTTCTTC
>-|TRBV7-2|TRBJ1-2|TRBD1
CASSQFGQGNYGYTF
TGTGCCAGCAGCCAATTCGGACAGGGCAACTATGGCTACACCTTC
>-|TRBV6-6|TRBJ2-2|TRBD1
CASSYRDRGTGELFF
TGTGCCAGCAGCTACCGGGACAGGGGCACCGGGGAGCTGTTTTTT
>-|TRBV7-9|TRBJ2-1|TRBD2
CASSPGLADYNEQFF
TGTGCCAGCAGCCCCGGGCTAGCGGATTACAATGAGCAGTTCTTC
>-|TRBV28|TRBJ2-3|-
CATELTSTDTQYF
TGTGCCACCGAGTTGACTAGCACAGATACGCAGTATTTT
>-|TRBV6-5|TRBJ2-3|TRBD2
CASSSYSGMGDTQYF
TGTGCCAGCAGTTCCTATAGCGGGATGGGAGATACGCAGTATTTT
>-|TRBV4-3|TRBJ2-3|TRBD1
CASSQVGQGVADTQYF
TGCGCCAGCAGCCAAGTGGGACAGGGGGTAGCAGATACGCAGTATTTT
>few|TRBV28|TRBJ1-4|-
CASSKGGGEKLFF
TGTGCCAGCAGTAAAGGGGGAGGTGAAAAACTGTTTTTT
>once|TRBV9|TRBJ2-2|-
CASSVTGDYTGELFF
TGTGCCAGCAGCGTAACAGGGGACTACACCGGGGAGCTGTTTTTT
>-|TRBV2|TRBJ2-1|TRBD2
CASSTSAFNEQFF
TGTGCCAGCAGCACTAGCGCCTTCAATGAGCAGTTCTTC
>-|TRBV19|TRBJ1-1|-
CASSIGGGAFF
TGTGCCAGTAGTATAGGAGGGGGGGCTTTCTTT
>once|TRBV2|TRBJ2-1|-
CATYGRQAVEQFF
TGTGCCACCTATGGACGGCAGGCGGTCGAGCAGTTCTTC
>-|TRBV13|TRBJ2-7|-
CASSFPAESYGQYF
TGTGCCAGCAGCTTCCCAGCGGAATCCTACGGGCAGTACTTC
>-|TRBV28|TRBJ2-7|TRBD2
CASSYRGYGRYEQYF
TGTGCCAGCAGTTACCGCGGGTACGGGAGGTACGAGCAGTACTTC
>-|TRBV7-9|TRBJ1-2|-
CASTGTPTRGYTF
TGTGCCAGCACCGGGACCCCTACGAGAGGCTACACCTTC
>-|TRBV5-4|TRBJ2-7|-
CASSLEGREQYF
TGTGCCAGCAGCTTGGAGGGACGCGAGCAGTACTTC
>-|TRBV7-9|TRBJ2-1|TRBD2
CASSQLAGPSYNEQFF
TGTGCCAGCAGCCAACTAGCGGGACCCTCCTACAATGAGCAGTTCTTC
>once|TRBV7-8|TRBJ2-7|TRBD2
CASSDLSGTTSYEQYF
TGTGCCAGCTCCGATTTAAGCGGGACCACCTCCTACGAGCAGTACTTC
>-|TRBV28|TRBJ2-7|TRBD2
CASTEGLAGEGPWGEQYF
TGTGCCAGCACCGAAGGACTAGCGGGAGAAGGTCCCTGGGGCGAGCAGTACTTC
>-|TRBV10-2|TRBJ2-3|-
CASSGQDTQYF
TGCGCCAGCAGTGGCCAGGATACGCAGTATTTT
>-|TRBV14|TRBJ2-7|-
CASSLGVARYEQYF
TGTGCCAGCAGCCTTGGGGTAGCTCGCTACGAGCAGTACTTC